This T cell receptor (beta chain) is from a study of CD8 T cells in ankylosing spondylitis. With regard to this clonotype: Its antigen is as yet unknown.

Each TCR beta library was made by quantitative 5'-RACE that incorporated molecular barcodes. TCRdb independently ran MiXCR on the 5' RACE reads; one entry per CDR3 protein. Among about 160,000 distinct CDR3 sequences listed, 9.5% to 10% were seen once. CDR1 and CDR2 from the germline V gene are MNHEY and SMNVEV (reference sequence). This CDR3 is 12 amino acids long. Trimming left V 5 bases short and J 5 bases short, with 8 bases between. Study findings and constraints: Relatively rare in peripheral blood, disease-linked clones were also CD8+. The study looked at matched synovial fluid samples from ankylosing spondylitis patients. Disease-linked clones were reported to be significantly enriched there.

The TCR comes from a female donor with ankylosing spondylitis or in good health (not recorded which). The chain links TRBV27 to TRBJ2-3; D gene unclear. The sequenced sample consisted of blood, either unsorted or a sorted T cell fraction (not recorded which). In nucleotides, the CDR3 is TGTGCCAGCAGTCTATTCAGAGATACGCAGTATTTT. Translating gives CASSLFRDTQYF.